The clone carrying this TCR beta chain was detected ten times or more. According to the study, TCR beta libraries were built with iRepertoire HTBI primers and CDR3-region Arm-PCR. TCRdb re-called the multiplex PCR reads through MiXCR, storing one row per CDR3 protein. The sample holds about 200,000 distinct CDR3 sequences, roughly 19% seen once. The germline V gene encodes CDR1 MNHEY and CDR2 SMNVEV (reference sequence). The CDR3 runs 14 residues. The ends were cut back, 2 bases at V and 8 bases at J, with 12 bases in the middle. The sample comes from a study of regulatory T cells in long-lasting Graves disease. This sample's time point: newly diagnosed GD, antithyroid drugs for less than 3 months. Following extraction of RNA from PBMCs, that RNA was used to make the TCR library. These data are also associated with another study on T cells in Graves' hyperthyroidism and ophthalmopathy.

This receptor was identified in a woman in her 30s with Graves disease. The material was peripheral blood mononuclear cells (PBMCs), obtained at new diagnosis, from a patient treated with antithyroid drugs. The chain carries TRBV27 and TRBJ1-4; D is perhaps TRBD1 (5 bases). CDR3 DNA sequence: TGTGCCAGCAGTTTACTTTCAGGGCCCGAAAAACTGTTTTTT. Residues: CASSLLSGPEKLFF.